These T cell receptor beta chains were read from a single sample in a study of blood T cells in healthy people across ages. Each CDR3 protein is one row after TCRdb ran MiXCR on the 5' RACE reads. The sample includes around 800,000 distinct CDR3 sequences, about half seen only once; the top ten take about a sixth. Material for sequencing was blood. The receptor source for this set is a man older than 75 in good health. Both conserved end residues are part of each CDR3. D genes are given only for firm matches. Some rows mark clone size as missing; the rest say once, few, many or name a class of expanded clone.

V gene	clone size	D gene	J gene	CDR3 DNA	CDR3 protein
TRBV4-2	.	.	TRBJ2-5	TGTGCCAGCAGCCAAGATACCGTGATCAATGAGCAGTACTTC	CASSQDTVINEQYF
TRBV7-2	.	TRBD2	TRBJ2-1	TGTGCCAGCAGCTTAGCCGGGACTAGCGTTTACAATGAGCAGTTCTTC	CASSLAGTSVYNEQFF
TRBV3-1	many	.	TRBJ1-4	TGTGCCAGCAGCCAAGCTCCGGGAACTAATGAAAAACTGTTTTTT	CASSQAPGTNEKLFF
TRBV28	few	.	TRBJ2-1	TGTGCCAGCGATAAGGGGGGGGGATACAATGAGCAGTTCTTC	CASDKGGGYNEQFF
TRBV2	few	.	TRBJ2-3	TGTGCCAGCAGTGCGGCGGCGGCGGGTACAGATACGCAGTATTTT	CASSAAAAGTDTQYF
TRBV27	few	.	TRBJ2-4	TGTGCCAGCAGTCTCCTCCCGGGTGGTAACAAAAACATTCAGTACTTC	CASSLLPGGNKNIQYF
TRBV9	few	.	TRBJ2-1	TGTGCCAGCAGCGTAGTTCAGGACCCCTCGTGGGAGCAGTTCTTC	CASSVVQDPSWEQFF
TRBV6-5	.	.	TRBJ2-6	TGTGCCAGCAGCGTGCGAATGGGAGCTGGGGCCAACGTCCTGACTTTC	CASSVRMGAGANVLTF
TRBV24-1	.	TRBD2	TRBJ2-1	TGTGCCACCAGTGGGAGGACTAGCGGGTACAATGAGCAGTTCTTC	CATSGRTSGYNEQFF
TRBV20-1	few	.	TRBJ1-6	TGCAGTGCCAGACCGAGGGTGGCTAATAAGGAGTCACCCCTCCACTTT	CSARPRVANKESPLHF
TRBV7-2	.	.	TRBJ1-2	TGTGCCAGCAGCTTACTTGGCGGCAGGAATGGCTACACCTTC	CASSLLGGRNGYTF
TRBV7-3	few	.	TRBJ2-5	TGTGCCAGCAGCCCCAATGGAGGGGCGACGCAAGAGACCCAGTACTTC	CASSPNGGATQETQYF
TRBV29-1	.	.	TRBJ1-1	TGCAGCGTCCTCAGGGGTACTGAAGCTTTCTTT	CSVLRGTEAFF
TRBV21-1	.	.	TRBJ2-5	TGTGCCAGCAGCAAAGATGCAGCGGGCCCGTACCAAGAGACCCAGTACTTC	CASSKDAAGPYQETQYF
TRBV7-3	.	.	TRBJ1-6	TGTGCCAGCAGCTTAAGTGGCAGCTCCTATAATTCACCCCTCCACTTT	CASSLSGSSYNSPLHF
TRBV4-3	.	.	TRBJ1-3	TGCGCCAGCAGCCAAGTCATGGGCGCCGGAAACACCATATATTTT	CASSQVMGAGNTIYF
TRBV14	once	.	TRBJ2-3	TGTGCCAGCAGCCAAGCTGTCGGTCTCGCAGATACGCAGTATTTT	CASSQAVGLADTQYF
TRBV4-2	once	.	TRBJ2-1	TGTGCCAGCAGCCAAGGAGGGGGTGCTACGACCCTCGGGGAGCAGTTCTTC	CASSQGGGATTLGEQFF
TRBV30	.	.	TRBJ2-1	TGTGCCTGGACCAATTACAATGAGCAGTTCTTC	CAWTNYNEQFF
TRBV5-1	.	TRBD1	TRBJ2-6	TGCGCCAGCGGCTTCCAGACAGGGACTGGGGCCAACGTCCTGACTTTC	CASGFQTGTGANVLTF
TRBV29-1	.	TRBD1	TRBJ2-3	TGCAGCGTGGGCAAGGGGGCTTCAGATACGCAGTATTTT	CSVGKGASDTQYF
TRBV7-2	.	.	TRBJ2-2	TGTGCCAGCAGCTTAGATGGGAGGGGGGACACCGGGGAGCTGTTTTTT	CASSLDGRGDTGELFF
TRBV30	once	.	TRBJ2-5	TGTGCCTGGAGTCGCGAGCGTAGAGGGGAGACCCAGTACTTC	CAWSRERRGETQYF
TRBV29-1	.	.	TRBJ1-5	TGCAGCGTTGAAGATCGGGGTCAGCCCCAGCATTTT	CSVEDRGQPQHF
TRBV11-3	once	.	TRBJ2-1	TGTGCCAGCAGCAGAAACTTCTTAGCGGAGCGAATTTACAATGAGCAGTTCTTC	CASSRNFLAERIYNEQFF
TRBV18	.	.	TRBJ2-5	TGTGCCAGCTCACCACTTGGGGTAGGGACGCAAGAGACCCAGTACTTC	CASSPLGVGTQETQYF
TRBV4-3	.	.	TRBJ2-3	TGCGCCAGCAGCCAAGTGGCCGAGCGGCGCACAGATACGCAGTATTTT	CASSQVAERRTDTQYF
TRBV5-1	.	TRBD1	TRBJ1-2	TGCGCCAGCAGCTTGATCCCCGGGACAGGGAACGGCTACACCTTC	CASSLIPGTGNGYTF
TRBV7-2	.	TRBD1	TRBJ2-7	TGTGCCAGCAGCAACTCCGGGACAGCCTCCTACGAGCAGTACTTC	CASSNSGTASYEQYF
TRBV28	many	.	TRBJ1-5	TGTGCCAGCAGTTTACTGAATCAGCCCCAGCATTTT	CASSLLNQPQHF
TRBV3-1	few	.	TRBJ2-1	TGTGCCAGCAGCCCCTCGGCCTTAAATGAGCAGTTCTTC	CASSPSALNEQFF
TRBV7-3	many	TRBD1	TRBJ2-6	TGTGCCAGCAGCGAGACCCGACAGGGGGTTGGGGCCAACGTCCTGACTTTC	CASSETRQGVGANVLTF
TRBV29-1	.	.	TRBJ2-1	TGCAGCGGACAGATTTCCTACAATGAGCAGTTCTTC	CSGQISYNEQFF
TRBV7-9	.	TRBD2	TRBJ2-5	TGTGCCAGCAGCTCCTCGGGCGGTTTAGCGGGAGAAGAGACCCAGTACTTC	CASSSSGGLAGEETQYF
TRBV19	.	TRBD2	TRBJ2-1	TGTGCCAGTAGTTTTATTTGGGTTAGCGGGAGATTCTATGAGCAGTTCTTC	CASSFIWVSGRFYEQFF
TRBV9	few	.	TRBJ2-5	TGTGCCAGCAGCGCAAGCGGGTACCAAGAGACCCAGTACTTC	CASSASGYQETQYF
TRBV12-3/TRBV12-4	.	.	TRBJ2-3	TGTGCCAGCAGTTTATCGTCAGGGGCGCAGTATTTT	CASSLSSGAQYF